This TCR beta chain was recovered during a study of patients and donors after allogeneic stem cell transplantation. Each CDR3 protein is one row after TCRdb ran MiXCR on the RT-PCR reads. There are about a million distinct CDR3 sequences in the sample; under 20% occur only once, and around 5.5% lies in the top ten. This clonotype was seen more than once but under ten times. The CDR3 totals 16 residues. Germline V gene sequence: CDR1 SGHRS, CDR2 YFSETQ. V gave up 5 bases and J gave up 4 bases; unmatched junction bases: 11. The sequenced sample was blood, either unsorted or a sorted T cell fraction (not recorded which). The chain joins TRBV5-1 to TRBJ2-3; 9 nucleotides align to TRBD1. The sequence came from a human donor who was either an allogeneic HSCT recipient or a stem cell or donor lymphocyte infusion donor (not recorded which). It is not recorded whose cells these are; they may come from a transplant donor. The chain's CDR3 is CASSLTGGIKSDTQYF. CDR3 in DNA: TGCGCCAGCAGTTTAACAGGGGGCATCAAGTCAGATACGCAGTATTTT.